This TCR beta chain was documented in a study of T cell responses to AZD1222 COVID-19 vaccine. Points from the study as a whole: Clonal diversity may have been underestimated in mostly white British donors. AZD1222 recipients seropositive at baseline numbered only six or seven. The study sampled repertoires only after the peak T cell response. At 160-218 and 743-854, vaccine-associated CD4 TCRs were dominant, and they spanned spike.

This clone was picked up a small number of times. Its antigen is unidentified. CDR1 SGDLS and CDR2 YYNGEE come from the germline V gene. V was cut by 0 bases and J by 2 bases, with 15 bases left in between. The CDR3 extends over 16 amino acids. Measured with immunoSEQ multiplex PCR; TCRdb has only the in-frame clones, and not every one. The table lists 85,000 to 130,000 clones, around 90% of them singletons. The sample consisted of peripheral blood, taken on day 0 of AZD1222 vaccination. V is TRBV9 and J is TRBJ2-7, with D possibly matching TRBD1 (7 bases). The sequence was obtained from an adult in good health. The CDR3 region has the DNA TGTGCCAGCAGCGTAGACGCAGGGGGGATAACCTACGAGCAGTACTTC. It translates to CASSVDAGGITYEQYF.